This T cell receptor beta chain derives from a study of early T cells in non-severe SARS-CoV-2 infection. This CDR3 is 14 amino acids long. Germline CDR1 reads LNHDA; CDR2 reads SQIVND (reference sequence). The V end was cut by 0 bases, the J end by 2 bases, with 7 bases between. This clonotype was counted at least ten times. Its specificity is unknown. Notes on the study in general: CD4 and private specificities were missed by VDJdb matching, which favored anti-spike CD8 responses.

As part of library construction, unique molecular identifiers were attached to individual cDNA molecules. TCRdb ran MiXCR on the 5' RACE reads and lists one entry per CDR3 protein. The sample comprises 34,000 or so distinct CDR3 sequences, about 8.2% of which are singletons, and approximately 13% rests with the top ten. The TCR comes from an adult who was a healthcare worker with PCR-confirmed SARS-CoV-2 infection or an uninfected control (not recorded which). This rearrangement joins TRBV19 to TRBJ2-5; the D is unclear. Specimen: whole blood. In nucleotides, the CDR3 is TGTGCCAGTAGTATAGACCACCGGCAAGAGACCCAGTACTTC. Translated, it gives CASSIDHRQETQYF.